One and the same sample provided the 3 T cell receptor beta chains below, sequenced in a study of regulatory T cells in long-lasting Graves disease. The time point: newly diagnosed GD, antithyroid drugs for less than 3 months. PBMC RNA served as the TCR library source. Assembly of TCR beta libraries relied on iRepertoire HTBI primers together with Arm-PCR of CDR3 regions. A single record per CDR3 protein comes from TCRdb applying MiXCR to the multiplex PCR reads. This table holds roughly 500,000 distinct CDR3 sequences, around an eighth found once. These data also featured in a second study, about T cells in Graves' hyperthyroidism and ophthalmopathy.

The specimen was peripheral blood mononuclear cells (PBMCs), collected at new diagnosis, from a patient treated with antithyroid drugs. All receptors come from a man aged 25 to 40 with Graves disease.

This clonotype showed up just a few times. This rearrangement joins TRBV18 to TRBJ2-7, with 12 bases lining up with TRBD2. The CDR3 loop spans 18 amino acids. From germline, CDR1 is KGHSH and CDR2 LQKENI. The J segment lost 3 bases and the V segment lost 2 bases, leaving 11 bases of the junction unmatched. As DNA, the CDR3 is TGTGCCAGCTCACCATATCCCCCAGGACTAGCGGGGAACTACGAGCAGTACTTC. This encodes CASSPYPPGLAGNYEQYF.

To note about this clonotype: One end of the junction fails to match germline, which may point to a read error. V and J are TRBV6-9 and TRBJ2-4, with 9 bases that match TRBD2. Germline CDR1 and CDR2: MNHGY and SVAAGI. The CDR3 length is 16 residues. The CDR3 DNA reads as TGCGCCAGCAGTGAGGTTAGGGCTAGCGGGGCTGACATTCAGTACTTC. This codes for CASSEVRASGADIQYF.

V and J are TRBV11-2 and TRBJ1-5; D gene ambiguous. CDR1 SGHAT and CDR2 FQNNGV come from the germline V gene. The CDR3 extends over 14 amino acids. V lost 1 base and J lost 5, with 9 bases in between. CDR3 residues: CASSLAALDQPQHF. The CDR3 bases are TGTGCCAGCAGCTTAGCCGCCCTCGATCAGCCCCAGCATTTT.